A selection of T cell receptor beta chains follows, all from one sample in a study of blood T cell repertoires in COVID-19. The repertoire was sequenced with immunoSEQ multiplex PCR; TCRdb's copy has only in-frame clones and lacks some. The repertoire has around 140,000 clones, about nine tenths of them found once; the top ten carry about 10%. The sequencing input was PBMCs or T cells enriched from blood (not recorded which). The receptor source for this set is a man aged 60 to 69 who had recovered from COVID-19. The conserved cysteine and the conserved F or W are not part of the CDR3 here. The order of the fields is CDR3 protein, J gene, V gene, D gene, clone size. The D gene is left open where the match is weak. Clone size is stated in some rows and not others, as once, few, many or a class when expanded.

CDR3: ASSQGLAGRGSSYEQY; J: TRBJ2-7; V: TRBV7-9; D: TRBD2; size: NA
CDR3: SVREDIQY; J: TRBJ2-4; V: TRBV29-1; D: NA; size: NA
CDR3: ASSHHITYEQY; J: TRBJ2-7; V: TRBV14; D: NA; size: NA
CDR3: ASSPGQGLNEKLF; J: TRBJ1-4; V: TRBV18; D: TRBD1; size: NA
CDR3: ASSRRAGEVSYNEQF; J: TRBJ2-1; V: TRBV3-1/TRBV3-2; D: TRBD2; size: NA
CDR3: ASSPPIEGGAF; J: TRBJ1-1; V: TRBV18; D: NA; size: NA
CDR3: ATSDHSGISGELF; J: TRBJ2-2; V: TRBV24-1; D: NA; size: NA
CDR3: ASSWTSGIPEQY; J: TRBJ2-7; V: TRBV6-2/TRBV6-3; D: TRBD2; size: NA
CDR3: ASSSPRTGVSEQY; J: TRBJ2-7; V: TRBV6-5; D: TRBD1; size: NA
CDR3: ASSQDQGSFTGELF; J: TRBJ2-2; V: TRBV3-1/TRBV3-2; D: NA; size: NA
CDR3: ASSQRGTENYGYT; J: TRBJ1-2; V: TRBV3-1/TRBV3-2; D: TRBD1; size: NA
CDR3: ASRKDMNTEAF; J: TRBJ1-1; V: TRBV2; D: NA; size: NA
CDR3: ASSLGSGDTQY; J: TRBJ2-3; V: TRBV7-9; D: NA; size: NA
CDR3: ATSRTGELF; J: TRBJ2-2; V: TRBV15; D: NA; size: NA
CDR3: ASSPLIAGGLDEQF; J: TRBJ2-1; V: TRBV18; D: TRBD2; size: NA
CDR3: AWSAGTAGNTIY; J: TRBJ1-3; V: TRBV30; D: TRBD1; size: NA
CDR3: ATSGTENTGELF; J: TRBJ2-2; V: TRBV24-1; D: NA; size: NA
CDR3: ASSAPPLAGKPVGEQY; J: TRBJ2-7; V: TRBV11-3; D: TRBD2; size: once
CDR3: ASSFPQAGGLYGYT; J: TRBJ1-2; V: TRBV28; D: TRBD1; size: NA
CDR3: ASKGLAPGGELF; J: TRBJ2-2; V: TRBV27; D: NA; size: NA
CDR3: ASSWTGVITGELF; J: TRBJ2-2; V: TRBV5-4; D: TRBD1; size: NA
CDR3: ASSPAGTGGPRPLH; J: TRBJ1-6; V: TRBV5-1; D: TRBD1; size: NA
CDR3: ASSYAPGGAYEQY; J: TRBJ2-7; V: TRBV6-5; D: NA; size: NA
CDR3: ASSYQEGPTYEQY; J: TRBJ2-7; V: TRBV6-5; D: NA; size: once
CDR3: ASGERGGTDTQY; J: TRBJ2-3; V: TRBV9; D: TRBD2; size: NA
CDR3: ASSTGLYREQY; J: TRBJ2-7; V: TRBV2; D: NA; size: NA
CDR3: ASSPETGSREKLF; J: TRBJ1-4; V: TRBV7-8; D: NA; size: NA
CDR3: ASSTGQGGQF; J: TRBJ2-1; V: TRBV21-1; D: NA; size: NA
CDR3: ASSSGQGILF; J: TRBJ1-1; V: TRBV5-4; D: TRBD1; size: NA
CDR3: ASSLLVNTEAF; J: TRBJ1-1; V: TRBV28; D: NA; size: NA
CDR3: AIRLAGGEQF; J: TRBJ2-1; V: TRBV10-3; D: TRBD2; size: NA
CDR3: ASRWTGGYSGANVLT; J: TRBJ2-6; V: TRBV2; D: TRBD1; size: once
CDR3: ASSSTGLNEKLF; J: TRBJ1-4; V: TRBV5-4; D: TRBD1; size: NA
CDR3: ARGRESYEQF; J: TRBJ2-1; V: TRBV27; D: TRBD2; size: few
CDR3: ASSSVTNEKLF; J: TRBJ1-4; V: TRBV7-8; D: NA; size: NA
CDR3: ASSQDWGGSSGYT; J: TRBJ1-2; V: TRBV4-1; D: NA; size: NA
CDR3: ASSLEQGTYEQY; J: TRBJ2-7; V: TRBV5-1; D: NA; size: NA
CDR3: ASSLGQGSSGNTIY; J: TRBJ1-3; V: TRBV5-5; D: TRBD1; size: NA
CDR3: ASSPGRQGAGEKLF; J: TRBJ1-4; V: TRBV4-2; D: TRBD1; size: NA
CDR3: ASSQGFGETQY; J: TRBJ2-5; V: TRBV6-5; D: NA; size: NA
CDR3: ASSLSPVNEQF; J: TRBJ2-1; V: TRBV7-9; D: NA; size: NA
CDR3: ASRQGFVNEQF; J: TRBJ2-1; V: TRBV19; D: NA; size: NA
CDR3: ASSLGAQTTYEQY; J: TRBJ2-7; V: TRBV19; D: NA; size: NA
CDR3: ASSEGGSGRPQETQY; J: TRBJ2-5; V: TRBV9; D: TRBD2; size: NA
CDR3: ASSFGTGGTDTQY; J: TRBJ2-3; V: TRBV7-7; D: TRBD1; size: NA
CDR3: ASRSRGGQF; J: TRBJ2-1; V: TRBV6-5; D: TRBD2; size: NA
CDR3: ASRSQANTGELF; J: TRBJ2-2; V: TRBV27; D: NA; size: NA
CDR3: SASPRYEQY; J: TRBJ2-7; V: TRBV20-1; D: NA; size: once
CDR3: ATVRGRAYEQY; J: TRBJ2-7; V: TRBV6-5; D: TRBD2; size: NA